The T cell receptor (beta chain) described here comes from a study of cytomegalovirus exposure and HLA in healthy donors (dated 2017 in TCRdb). About the investigation overall: In an earlier analysis of approximately 640 of the donors, under 300 Gb of sequence data and 90 million to 120 million unique TCR beta sequences from 150 million to 200 million T cells were reported. In the later analysis, no new phenotypic data were used to find candidate immune exposures; instead, reliance was placed on TCR beta sequences and their occurrence across donors. Donor age, sex, ethnicity and CMV serostatus were compiled together with the repertoire data. The genetic ancestry cluster associated with self-reported Caucasian donors included 81% of the roughly 400 genotyped donors. Roughly 5 DR-DQ haplotypes were handled as single units for association and clustering, since linkage in the cohort was strong. A later analysis re-analyzed previously published TCR beta repertoires from 550 to 700 donors and added high-resolution HLA genotyping to study TCR occurrence patterns. An earlier analysis of approximately 500 of the donors applied high-throughput TCR beta sequencing to assess whether each TCR beta V gene segment acted as functional or pseudogenic. To predict cytomegalovirus infection status, the study combined high-throughput TCR immunosequencing, statistical association of individual TCRs with disease status, and machine learning. About 320 gigabases of sequencing data and approximately 84 million unique TCR sequences were included in an early release covering roughly 600 HLA-typed donors. Among 300 to 450 genotyped donors of the cohort, an average of approximately 240,000 unique TCR beta nucleotide sequences were sequenced per donor, around 18% of them non-productive. The aim of the study was to test whether cataloging public T cell receptors could identify signatures of past pathogen exposure. The number of donors typed differed by locus, with roughly 620-640 for A, B, C, DRB1 and DQB1, roughly 520 for DQA1, 600 to 610 for DPA1, and some 470 for DPB1. Every repertoire in the discovery cohort had been generated on one and the same sequencing platform. Using immunosequencing, the study profiled T cell repertoires from fewer than 700 subjects and related those repertoires to cytomegalovirus serostatus. A later genetic analysis used genome-wide SNP genotypes for about three fifths of the roughly 700 donors, treating that subset as a discovery cohort. HLA typing covered class I and class II loci at four-digit resolution. In addition to the first cohort of approximately 650 subjects, a separate validation cohort of approximately 130 different subjects was used.

In regard to this clone: Which antigen it targets is not known. Within one base of it there is no much larger clone, and no base qualities were kept.

Library creation used the immunoSEQ multiplex PCR assay. The multiplex PCR relied on a mix of 60 forward primers for TCR Vbeta segments and 13 reverse primers for TCR Jbeta segments. Amplification of the CDR3 region of rearranged TCR beta genes was performed with a multiplex PCR assay on genomic DNA. On the Illumina HiSeq System, the amplified TCR beta libraries were sequenced as 87-base-pair reads. Per the source publication's procedure: A later analysis counted approximately 74 million unique TCR beta chains across the approximately 700 repertoires, and roughly 10 million of these chains were shared by at least two donors. Raw reads were error-corrected and collapsed into unique sequences by a nearest-neighbor algorithm in which closely related sequences were merged to remove PCR and sequencing errors. CDR3 sequences were aligned to IMGT reference sequences to assign V, D and J gene segments. For a sequence to be retained, a match of at least six nucleotides to both a V gene segment and a J gene segment was required. A rearrangement counted as productive if the CDR3 had no stop codons and remained in frame with V and J, and every other rearrangement counted as non-productive. CDR3 was defined according to IMGT convention as the region running from the second conserved V-encoded cysteine to the conserved J-encoded phenylalanine. Sequences without an unambiguous match to a single V gene segment were excluded from the earlier analysis of about 600 of the donors. An earlier analysis of about 590 of the donors classified V segments as functional when productive rearrangements were above 56.7% and as segregating when the standard deviation between donors was above 5%. A statistical classification framework was built for diagnosing cytomegalovirus status from the catalog of TCR beta chain sequences. In a later analysis, TCR nucleotide sequences were compared against IMGT/GENE-DB human TR gene sequences so that V and J genes could be assigned. The TCRdist pipeline was used in a later analysis to assign CDR3 sequences and most-parsimonious VDJ recombination scenarios. In a later analysis, each TCR beta chain was defined by its CDR3 amino acid sequence together with its V-gene family, and reads without a unique V-gene family were excluded. As a way to deal with suspected cross-contamination and a sequencing artifact, a later analysis dropped 450 to 700 nucleotide sequences that were highly shared and had low generation probability. In a later analysis, a clonal expansion index for each public chain was calculated from normalized within-repertoire ranks of inferred template counts. In a later analysis, generation probabilities were computed using a VDJ recombination model fitted to out-of-frame rearrangements, and the results were checked against IGoR. Hypergeometric tests were used in a later analysis to score TCR-TCR, TCR-HLA and TCR-CMV co-occurrence, with a repertoire-size bias correction applied to the TCR pairs. False discovery rates were estimated in a later analysis by permuting HLA or CMV assignments 20 times. In a later analysis, co-occurring TCRs were grouped using DBSCAN, with TCRdist sequence similarity added in when clustering inside HLA-allele-positive subsets. Co-occurrence clustering excluded repertoires with fewer than 30,000 or more than 120,000 public chains, plus five with anomalous nucleotide sharing. Held by TCRdb, this immuneACCESS table contains in-frame sequences only and omits some clones. Under half of the omission traces to an unresolved V gene where checked; the cause of the rest is unknown. The V and J calls and the clone size are those of that table, but D and trimming were determined from the DNA. The sample contains around 220,000 clones, over 75% of them found a single time. More than 1.5% of the sample rests with the top ten.

The CDR3 measures 16 amino acids from cysteine to phenylalanine. The CDR3 DNA has 48 bases and is translated from base 1. CDR1 LGHNA and CDR2 YNFKEQ were looked up in the germline V gene. V is pruned by 4 bases and J by 0 bases, leaving 1 base of the junction without a gene match. The cohort consisted of 600 or so healthy bone marrow donors. At the time of sampling, all cohort members were nominally healthy, though unrecorded immune exposures were likely present. The donor was CMV seronegative and was included in the group of several hundred seronegative cohort members. A peripheral blood sample was provided by each donor, and peripheral blood mononuclear cells were used for TCR beta sequencing. The Qiagen DNeasy Blood Extraction Kit was used to extract genomic DNA from the blood cell samples. Beyond this particular receptor, the publication reports: The study listed 150 to 200 TCR beta chains as associated with cytomegalovirus. Compared with equally common non-associated chains, HLA-associated TCR beta chains in a later analysis were more clonally expanded and had lower generation probabilities. The classifier was reported to diagnose cytomegalovirus status with high specificity and sensitivity in both the original and validation cohorts. A further reported finding was that TCR beta sequences accurately predicted the HLA-A and HLA-B alleles for most subjects in the first cohort. An association between a missense DCLRE1C variant and V-gene and J-gene trimming of TCR beta chains was found in a later genetic analysis and replicated in an independent cohort. Because counts were too low, roughly 18 rarely observed V segments, including chromosome 9 orphons, were left out of the earlier analysis of 500 to 650 of the donors. Sequencing depth was assumed to be roughly uniform across donors in the presence/absence analyses, though that assumption may not hold. A cluster of highly shared sequence variants was judged likely to be a technical artifact of the sequencing pipeline. Correlated functional status among segregating V segments might reflect linkage disequilibrium, but an unknown experimental factor could not be ruled out. In this cohort, only TCR beta chains were sequenced, and detectable features were limited by the absence of alpha or paired-chain data. The only immune exposure information available for the cohort was CMV serostatus. Because HLA typing was unavailable for some donors at each locus, only the typed subset was used in association tests. The authors suggested that the approach could potentially be generalized to other disease states and immunological phenotypes. In a later analysis, the rate of TCR association differed among HLA loci, with DRB1 alleles having the most associated TCRs and HLA-C alleles having the fewest. When HLA alleles, especially DR and DQ, strongly co-occurred, attributing TCR associations to individual alleles was difficult. According to a later analysis, parvovirus B19, influenza, CMV and Epstein-Barr virus appeared linked to several top co-occurrence clusters. The 87-base-pair reads could not distinguish some IMGT-functional V segments, including TRBV6-2 and TRBV6-3, so those segments were excluded. An earlier analysis of approximately 540 of the donors showed that most TCR beta V segments appeared in productive rearrangements either about 87% or about 30% of the time, which broadly matched IMGT annotations. In a later analysis, over 15,000 TCR beta sequences were associated with specific HLA alleles at a false discovery rate of 0.05. According to a later analysis, most CMV-associated TCR beta chains appeared to be HLA-restricted, and the HLA associations seemed to be driven largely by CMV exposure. In vitro tests confirmed that a few of the cytomegalovirus-associated TCR beta chains recognize cytomegalovirus antigens. A later genetic analysis reported fewer N-insertions in productive TCRs among donors in an Asian-associated ancestry cluster than the roughly 670-donor mean. Most TCR sequences were observed very rarely across donors, whereas some public TCRs were present in many individuals.

This sequence was found in a young man in good health and CMV-seronegative. The chain was built from TRBV4-2 and TRBJ2-1, and 12 junctional nucleotides match TRBD2. The material sequenced was PBMCs. The nucleotides read TGTGCCAGCAGCCGGACTAGCGGGGCCTCCTACAATGAGCAGTTCTTC. Its translation reads: CASSRTSGASYNEQFF.